The next 20 T cell receptor beta chains were all read from a single sample in a study of blood T cell repertoires in COVID-19. Assay used: immunoSEQ multiplex PCR; TCRdb lists only in-frame clones, some missing. The repertoire holds around 99,000 clones, with roughly 83% as singletons. Material: peripheral blood. The origin of the receptors is a human donor in a cohort sampled during active COVID-19.

The chain employs TRBV2 and TRBJ2-1, with 12 bases fitting TRBD1. Germline V gene sequence: CDR1 SNHLY, CDR2 FYNNEI. Trimming at V came to 3 bases and at J to 7 bases, leaving 4 bases not matched to a gene. The CDR3 has 15 residues. The CDR3 protein is CASSEGQGARNEQFF. CDR3 nucleotide sequence: TGTGCCAGCAGTGAGGGACAGGGGGCGCGGAATGAGCAGTTCTTC.

This rearrangement joins TRBV19 to TRBJ1-1; maybe TRBD1 (6 bases). The length of the CDR3 is 14 residues. The V gene lost 5 bases and the J gene lost 1 base, with 11 bases spanning the gap. The germline gives CDR1 LNHDA, CDR2 SQIVND (reference sequence). The CDR3 sequence is CASSAGQKNTEAFF. CDR3 DNA sequence: TGTGCCAGTAGTGCAGGACAGAAGAACACTGAAGCTTTCTTT. Full variable domain (outside the CDR3, taken from reference TRBV19 and TRBJ1-1): DGGITQSPKYLFRKEGQNVTLSCEQNLNHDAMYWYRQDPGQGLRLIYYSQIVNDFQKGDIAEGYSVSREKKESFPLTVTSAQKNPTAFYLCASSAGQKNTEAFFGQGTRLTVV.

J is TRBJ2-5 and V is TRBV30; the match to TRBD2 covers 14 bases. Losses at the gene ends were 2 bases for V and 5 bases for J; bases not matched to a gene: 7. The CDR3 consists of 16 residues. Germline V CDR1 and CDR2: GTSNPN, SVGIG (reference sequence). CDR3 protein: CAWSTGLAGGGETQYF. Here the CDR3 DNA reads TGTGCCTGGAGTACTGGACTAGCGGGAGGTGGGGAGACCCAGTACTTC. Drawing the rest from reference TRBV30 and TRBJ2-5, the complete variable domain is SQTIHQWPATLVQPVGSPLSLECTVEGTSNPNLYWYRQAAGRGLQLLFYSVGIGQISSEVPQNLSASRPQDRQFILSSKKLLLSDSGFYLCAWSTGLAGGGETQYFGPGTRLLVL.

V is TRBV5-6 and J is TRBJ2-2; D might be TRBD2 (6 bases). The ends were cut back, 5 bases at V and 4 bases at J, with 12 bases in the middle. CDR3 length: 14 residues. Germline CDR1 is SGHDT and CDR2 is YYEEEE. CDR3 DNA sequence: TGTGCCAGCAGTGGAGGGGTACCCACCGGGGAGCTGTTTTTT. Protein product: CASSGGVPTGELFF.

The rearrangement joins TRBV9 to TRBJ2-1; no reliable D call. Trimming stripped 8 bases from V and 2 bases from J, with 17 bases between. Germline V CDR1 and CDR2: SGDLS, YYNGEE. The CDR3 contains 15 residues. CDR3 sequence reads: CASQRDSPTYNEQFF. The CDR3 nucleotides read TGTGCCAGTCAAAGAGACTCCCCAACCTACAATGAGCAGTTCTTC. The entire variable domain, with the rest obtained from reference TRBV9 and TRBJ2-1, is as follows: DSGVTQTPKHLITATGQRVTLRCSPRSGDLSVYWYQQSLDQGLQFLIQYYNGEERAKGNILERFSAQQFPDLHSELNLSSLELGDSALYFCASQRDSPTYNEQFFGPGTRLTVL.

The CDR3 coding sequence is TGTGCCAGCTCACCAGGGCAGACCTACGAGCAGTACTTC. Residues: CASSPGQTYEQYF. The rearrangement uses TRBV18 and TRBJ2-7; no reliable D call. The V gene lost 2 bases and the J gene lost 2 bases, with 7 bases spanning the gap. In germline, CDR1 is KGHSH, CDR2 LQKENI. The CDR3 runs to 13 residues.

The chain has TRBV10-3 and TRBJ2-1; 7 nucleotides agree with TRBD1. Losses at the gene ends were 7 bases for V and 2 bases for J; bases not matched to a gene: 5. CDR3 length: 14 residues. Germline V CDR1 and CDR2: ENHRY, SYGVKD. The CDR3 nucleotides read TGTGCCATCAACCGGGACAGTGCCTACAATGAGCAGTTCTTC. Protein product: CAINRDSAYNEQFF.

The V call is TRBV30, the J call TRBJ2-6; D possibly corresponds to TRBD1 (6 bases). Germline V gene sequence: CDR1 GTSNPN, CDR2 SVGIG (reference sequence). V lost 3 bases and J 0 bases, leaving 21 bases between the germline ends. There are 19 residues in the CDR3. The DNA for the CDR3 is TGTGCCTGGAGCCAACCGGTGGACAGATTCTACTCTGGGGCCAACGTCCTGACTTTC. This sequence encodes CAWSQPVDRFYSGANVLTF.

The chain couples TRBV12-3 or TRBV12-4 to TRBJ1-2; D gene ambiguous. CDR3 length: 12 residues. Trimming removed 2 bases from V and 8 bases from J, with 9 bases in between. CDR3 DNA sequence: TGTGCCAGCAGTTTATCCGCGAGAGGCTACACCTTC. Amino acid sequence: CASSLSARGYTF.

The chain recombines TRBV4-1 with TRBJ2-7; 10 nucleotides line up with TRBD2. Trimming took 3 bases from V and 0 from J; bases not matched to a gene: 5. In germline, CDR1 is MGHRA, CDR2 YSYEKL. This CDR3 spans 16 amino acids. CDR3 region: CASSQHGLAVSYEQYF. The CDR3 coding sequence is TGCGCCAGCAGCCAGCACGGACTAGCGGTCTCCTACGAGCAGTACTTC.

V gene TRBV4-2 combines with J gene TRBJ1-1; TRBD1 is a possible D gene (6 bases). Germline loops: CDR1 LGHNA, CDR2 YNFKEQ. The CDR3 has 17 amino acids. Deletions cut 1 base from V and 4 bases from J, with 19 bases between. The CDR3 bases are TGTGCCAGCAGCCAAGCGGGGGGCGCCTCTTTGGTCACTGAAGCTTTCTTT. It translates to CASSQAGGASLVTEAFF.

The genes are TRBV5-1 and TRBJ2-7; TRBD1 aligns across 7 bases. CDR1 and CDR2 (germline): SGHRS, YFSETQ. V dropped 6 bases and J dropped 3; count of bases not matched to a gene: 12. The CDR3 loop spans 15 amino acids. The CDR3 loop is CASKFGDSEGYEQYF. CDR3 nucleotides: TGCGCCAGCAAGTTCGGGGACAGCGAGGGCTACGAGCAGTACTTC.

The V and J genes are TRBV18 and TRBJ2-1; 9 nucleotides agree with TRBD1. Trimming at V came to 6 bases and at J to 7 bases, leaving 19 bases not matched to a gene. This CDR3 has 18 amino acids. Germline V gene sequence: CDR1 KGHSH, CDR2 LQKENI. The CDR3 sequence is CASSGTGPVGLIRNEQFF. The CDR3 nucleotides are TGTGCCAGCTCTGGGACAGGGCCCGTGGGTCTGATTAGGAATGAGCAGTTCTTC.

This chain uses TRBV28 with TRBJ1-4; tentative D call: TRBD1 (6 bases). V lost 4 bases to trimming and J lost 3 bases, with 15 bases between them. CDR3 size: 16 residues. Germline V lookup: CDR1 MDHEN, CDR2 SYDVKM. The CDR3 DNA reads as TGTGCCAGCAGTTCCGCCCTACAGGGATCTAATGAAAAACTGTTTTTT. The encoded protein is CASSSALQGSNEKLFF.

This clone was counted only a few times. The V call is TRBV7-2, the J call TRBJ2-6, with TRBD1 matching 12 bases. Trimming cost V 5 bases and J 3 bases; bases outside gene matches: 2. Germline CDR1 reads SGHTA; CDR2 reads FQGNSA. The CDR3 spans 16 residues. The chain's CDR3 is CASSRDRGLGANVLTF. CDR3 coding DNA: TGTGCCAGCAGCCGGGACAGGGGGCTTGGGGCCAACGTCCTGACTTTC. Full variable domain (outside the CDR3, taken from reference TRBV7-2 and TRBJ2-6): GAGVSQSPSNKVTEKGKDVELRCDPISGHTALYWYRQSLGQGLEFLIYFQGNSAPDKSGLPSDRFSAERTGGSVSTLTIQRTQQEDSAVYLCASSRDRGLGANVLTFGAGSRLTVL.

In its sample, this clone was seen once. This chain connects TRBV10-3 to TRBJ1-2; 10 positions agree with TRBD1. Germline loops: CDR1 ENHRY, CDR2 SYGVKD. The CDR3 extends over 14 amino acids. J was trimmed by 3 bases and V by 6 bases; bases with no gene match: 4. The CDR3 DNA is TGTGCCATCAGCCCAGGGACAGGGGACTATGGCTACACCTTC. Residues: CAISPGTGDYGYTF.

The J gene is TRBJ1-2, the V gene TRBV24-1; the D is unclear. V was pared by 4 bases and J by 7 bases, with 12 bases between. There are 13 residues in the CDR3. The germline V gene encodes CDR1 KGHDR and CDR2 SFDVKD. In DNA, the CDR3 is TGTGCCACCAGTGACTCCGACTTGTCTGGCTACACCTTC. Translating it yields CATSDSDLSGYTF.

The J gene is TRBJ2-1, the V gene TRBV27; 7 nucleotides line up with TRBD2. V was clipped by 4 bases and J by 6 bases; unmatched bases: 12. CDR3 size: 16 residues. CDR1 is MNHEY, CDR2 SMNVEV, per germline (reference sequence). The CDR3 sequence is CASSSYLAAGRNEQFF. The CDR3 DNA reads as TGTGCCAGCAGTTCGTATCTAGCGGCAGGACGCAATGAGCAGTTCTTC.

CDR3: CASSAQGATQETQYF. The CDR3 nucleotides read TGTGCCAGTAGTGCACAGGGGGCGACTCAAGAGACCCAGTACTTC. The chain carries TRBV19 and TRBJ2-5, with 9 bases fitting TRBD1. V shed 5 bases and J 2 bases; nucleotides not matched to a gene: 6. Per the germline V gene, CDR1 is LNHDA and CDR2 is SQIVND (reference sequence). The CDR3 sequence is 15 residues long.

The CDR3 DNA sequence: TGTGCCAGCAAGGGAGGACAGGACTATGGCTACACCTTC. Amino acids: CASKGGQDYGYTF. This chain connects TRBV19 to TRBJ1-2; TRBD1 agrees at 7 bases. Germline V gene data show CDR1 as LNHDA and CDR2 as SQIVND (reference sequence). This CDR3 is 13 amino acids long. V trimming: 9 bases; J trimming: 3 bases; junction bases outside the gene matches: 7.